This T cell receptor beta chain appears in the sequencing data of a study of identical twins. Findings and limits, study-wide: Within cord blood, abundant beta clonotypes carried fewer insertions, but memory repertoires showed no such trend.

Within the sample, this clonotype is medium-sized. Antigen unknown. Trimming pared 6 bases from V and 8 bases from J, leaving 18 bases between. The CDR3 consists of 14 residues. In germline, CDR1 is SGHDT, CDR2 YYEEEE. MiXCR, run by TCRdb on the 5' RACE reads, gives a single entry per CDR3 protein. The sample carries some 96,000 distinct CDR3 sequences, just under 6% recorded once. This sequence was found in a woman in her forties or fifties in good health. The rearrangement links TRBV5-6 to TRBJ2-1; the D gene is possibly TRBD1 (5 bases). Input material: memory T cells sorted from blood. CDR3 protein: CASNPRVTGYEQFF. CDR3 DNA sequence: TGTGCCAGCAACCCCAGGGTCACTGGGTATGAGCAGTTCTTC.